This T cell receptor beta chain was recovered during a study of blood T cell repertoires in COVID-19. Study background: The United States, Italy and Spain supplied acute and convalescent COVID-19 samples.

Deletions cut 0 bases from V and 15 bases from J, with 15 bases between. From germline, CDR1 is SEHNR and CDR2 FQNEAQ (reference sequence). The CDR3 consists of 13 residues. Here immunoSEQ multiplex PCR was the method, and the copy in TCRdb shows in-frame clones only, minus some. Of 270,000 or so clones listed, approximately 90% were seen once; the top ten hold approximately 2.9%. This clone was picked up a small number of times. The J gene is TRBJ2-1, the V gene TRBV7-9; D remains ambiguous. The clonotype comes from a man between 35 and 55 years old who had been exposed to COVID-19. The sample comprised PBMCs or T cells enriched from blood (not recorded which). The CDR3 reads CASSLAYSLYVFF. The CDR3 DNA sequence: TGTGCCAGCAGCTTAGCGTACTCCCTTTATGTGTTCTTC.